What follows is one T cell receptor (beta chain) and its context. This sample stems from a study of blood T cell repertoires in COVID-19. V was pared by 3 bases and J by 6 bases, with 2 bases of the junction left unmatched. The CDR3 is 14 amino acids. Germline CDR1 reads SEHNR; CDR2 reads FQNEAQ (reference sequence). Data came from immunoSEQ multiplex PCR; TCRdb stores just in-frame clones and leaves some out. Of around 60,000 clones listed, roughly 84% are singletons. Specimen: peripheral blood. The gene calls are TRBV7-9 and TRBJ2-1; TRBD1 agrees at 10 bases. The sequence was obtained from a man in his fifties or sixties with COVID-19, enrolled during active disease. The CDR3 DNA sequence: TGTGCCAGCAGCTTGCGGACAGGGGGCAATGAGCAGTTCTTC. Amino acids: CASSLRTGGNEQFF.